This TCR beta chain was obtained from a study of shared clonotypes between healthy human individuals. As to this clone: Its target is unknown.

It was around 190 ng DNA, 28,000 or so T cell genomes, that sorted-subset replicate PCRs used. The assay was immunoSEQ multiplex PCR, and TCRdb's table has in-frame clones only and misses some. The sample consists of 2.3 million or so clones, 80% to 95% of them appearing once. Study results and limitations: Sampling covered nothing but blood. Tissue TCR repertoires likely differ from those found in blood.

The clonotype was recovered from a man aged 18 to 29 in good health. Some clones in this sample may be carry-over from other donors' samples. Sequenced input: naive CD4+ T cells from PBMCs. Sample subset: CD45RA+ positively selected.

CDR3 sequence (DNA): TGTGCCAGCAGCTTAGTTGACAGCTCCTACAATGAGCAGTTCTTC. It codes for CASSLVDSSYNEQFF. This chain uses TRBV7-2 with TRBJ2-1; a possible D gene is TRBD1 (5 bases). CDR3 length: 15 residues. V was pared by 1 base and J by 0 bases, with 7 bases between. Germline lookup yields CDR1 SGHTA and CDR2 FQGNSA.